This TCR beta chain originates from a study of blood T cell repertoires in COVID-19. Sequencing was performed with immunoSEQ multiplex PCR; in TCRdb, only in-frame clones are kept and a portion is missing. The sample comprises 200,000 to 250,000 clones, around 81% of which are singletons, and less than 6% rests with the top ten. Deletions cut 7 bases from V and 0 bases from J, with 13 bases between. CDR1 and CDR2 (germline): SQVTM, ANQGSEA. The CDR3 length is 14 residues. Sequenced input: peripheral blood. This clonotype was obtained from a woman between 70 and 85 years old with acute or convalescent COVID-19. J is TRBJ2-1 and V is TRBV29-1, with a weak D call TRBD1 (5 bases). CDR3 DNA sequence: TGCAGCGCTGGGCCACAGGTCTCCTACAATGAGCAGTTCTTC. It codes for CSAGPQVSYNEQFF.